This passage covers 5 T cell receptor beta chains from one sample sequenced in a study of blood T cell repertoires in COVID-19. The repertoire was sequenced with immunoSEQ multiplex PCR; TCRdb's copy has only in-frame clones and lacks some. The table includes tens of thousands of clones, about 88% detected once. Sequencing was carried out using peripheral blood. Receptors originate from a man aged 55 to 70 with active COVID-19.

The J gene is TRBJ2-5, the V gene TRBV7-3; D gene uncertain. The CDR3 runs 13 residues. Deletions cut 3 bases from V and 2 bases from J, with 7 bases between. CDR1 is SGHTA and CDR2 is FQGTGA in the germline V gene. As DNA, the CDR3 is TGTGCCAGCAGCTTGACAATACAAGAGACCCAGTACTTC. It specifies CASSLTIQETQYF.

The rearrangement links TRBV18 to TRBJ1-2; possibly TRBD1 for D (5 bases). V lost 2 bases and J lost 6, with 10 bases in between. The CDR3 runs to 13 residues. Germline loops: CDR1 KGHSH, CDR2 LQKENI. Written as DNA, the CDR3 is TGTGCCAGCTCACCATGGTCCAGGGATGGCTACACCTTC. This encodes CASSPWSRDGYTF. Combining the CDR3 with reference TRBV18 and TRBJ1-2 gives the whole variable domain NAGVMQNPRHLVRRRGQEARLRCSPMKGHSHVYWYRQLPEEGLKFMVYLQKENIIDESGMPKERFSAEFPKEGPSILRIQQVVRGDSAAYFCASSPWSRDGYTFGSGTRLTVV.

This clone was seen just once. This chain joins TRBV3-1 (or the pseudogene TRBV3-2) and TRBJ1-6, with TRBD1 matching 10 bases. Looked up from germline, CDR1 is LGHDT and CDR2 is YNNKEL (reference sequence). Unmatched junction bases numbered 5, after V lost 5 bases and J lost 10 bases. This CDR3 region has 14 residues. CDR3 nucleotide sequence: TGTGCCAGCAGCATGACAGGGGGCGAGTCACCCCTCCACTTT. Its protein product is CASSMTGGESPLHF.

V and J are TRBV7-9 and TRBJ2-1; 7 nucleotides align to TRBD1. The CDR3 has 15 amino acids. Germline V gene data show CDR1 as SEHNR and CDR2 as FQNEAQ (reference sequence). V lost 5 bases, J lost 3 bases, and 7 bases stayed unmatched. CDR3 amino acids: CASSHTRDSYNEQFF. CDR3 sequence (DNA): TGTGCCAGCAGCCACACCCGGGACAGCTACAATGAGCAGTTCTTC.

The chain couples TRBV3-1 (or the pseudogene TRBV3-2) to TRBJ1-1; tentatively, D is TRBD1 (6 bases). The germline gives CDR1 LGHDT, CDR2 YNNKEL (reference sequence). The CDR3 is 12 residues long. Trimming shortened V by 2 bases and J by 11 bases, and 12 bases separated the two germline ends. The CDR3 reads CASSQTTGPAFF. The CDR3 nucleotides are TGTGCCAGCAGCCAAACTACAGGGCCCGCTTTCTTT.